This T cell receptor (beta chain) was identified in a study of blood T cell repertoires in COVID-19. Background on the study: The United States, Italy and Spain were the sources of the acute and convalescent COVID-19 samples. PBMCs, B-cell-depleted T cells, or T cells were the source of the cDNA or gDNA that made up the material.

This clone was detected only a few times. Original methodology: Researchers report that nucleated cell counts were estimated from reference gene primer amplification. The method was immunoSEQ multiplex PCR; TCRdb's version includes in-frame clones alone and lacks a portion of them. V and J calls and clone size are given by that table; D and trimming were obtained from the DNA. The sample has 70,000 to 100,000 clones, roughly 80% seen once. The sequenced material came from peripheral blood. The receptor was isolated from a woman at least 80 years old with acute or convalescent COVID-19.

DNA for the CDR3: TGTGCCAGCAGTTGGACAGGGGACTCCGAGCAGTACTTC. This encodes CASSWTGDSEQYF. The chain is built from TRBV6-6 and TRBJ2-7; TRBD1 matches 9 bases. Germline V lookup: CDR1 MNHNY, CDR2 SVGAGI (reference sequence). The CDR3 totals 13 residues. V lost 4 bases to trimming and J lost 6 bases; unmatched junction nucleotides: 4.